This TCR beta chain originates from a study of graft-versus-host responses after intestinal transplantation. On the study more broadly: Recipients received multivisceral, liver-intestinal, or isolated intestinal transplants. Study results and limitations: Across patients carrying graft-donor T cell macrochimerism, allografts held high graft-versus-host to host-versus-graft clonal ratios. Recipient marrow harbored GvH clones, some of which surfaced first in ileum or blood.

The protocol was immunoSEQ multiplex PCR, while the TCRdb copy is restricted to in-frame clones and leaves out a portion. The sample lists 90,000 to 150,000 clones; roughly 91% were seen once. Germline values: CDR1 SQVTM, CDR2 ANQGSEA. This CDR3 spans 11 amino acids. The V and J ends lost 5 bases and 3 bases respectively, with 8 bases between them. Comment on this clone: Its antigen is not identified.

The clonotype was recovered from a human donor who received an intestinal transplant. The rearrangement links TRBV29-1 to TRBJ2-7; TRBD1 might be the D (6 bases). The material was unstimulated CD4+ T cells sorted from spleen or lymph node cells, obtained before intestinal transplant. The CDR3 here is CSVSGVYEQYF. Written as DNA, the CDR3 is TGCAGCGTTTCAGGGGTCTACGAGCAGTACTTC.